Listed below are T cell receptor beta chains from one sample, sequenced in a study of control samples from healthy donors and cancer patients. The data were produced by immunoSEQ multiplex PCR, yet TCRdb's version contains in-frame clones alone and is incomplete. The profile shows about 6,000 clones, about 72% of them singletons. Material: formalin-fixed, paraffin-embedded tissue. The source is a male donor with melanoma. Each CDR3 is given without its conserved first and last residue.

>TRBV5-1|18
ASSLEPSGGRSWSYNEQF
>TRBV30|11
AWSPGGGQPQH
>TRBV2|9
ASNRVVGYT
>TRBV29-1|12
SVAGELNTGELF
>TRBV19|11
ASSSTANTEAF
>TRBV14|13
ASSRGLSSAYGYT
>TRBV28|14
ASSRTRAFSTDTQY
>TRBV7-3|13
ASSLMASGNYEQY
>TRBV28|11
ANSRRGLSPLH
>TRBV20-1|9
SARSSVGGF
>TRBV28|11
ASSPGGTDTQY
>TRBV5-1|14
ASSMLLAGATGELF
>TRBV7-9|11
ASSLLGFDTQY
>TRBV7-2|13
ASSTQIGGNYEQY
>TRBV6-2/TRBV6-3|13
ASSYEGTGIGGYT
>TRBV12-3/TRBV12-4|11
ASSAGPNTEAF
>TRBV19|12
ASSMGGYNYGYT
>TRBV4-2|10
ASSPYSYEQY
>TRBV28|12
ASGILAGGTEQF
>TRBV27|14
ASTGGDLSGANVLT
>TRBV12-3/TRBV12-4|10
ASSDWDTEAF
>TRBV24-1|12
ATSVSRVEQTQY
>TRBV6-4|11
ASSDSGGYGYT
>TRBV7-2|12
ASSPIWRKNIQY
>TRBV9|14
ASSLGQERLDIEAF
>TRBV11-2|9
ASRQGFGYT
>TRBV11-2|12
ASEREGMVNEQF
>TRBV11-3|9
ASSFGGEQY
>TRBV6-2/TRBV6-3|12
ASSPTGTPYEQY
>TRBV9|11
ASSVGGSGELF
>TRBV28|11
ASSPPGFWGYT
>TRBV29-1|14
SVEPGTETSRDTQY
>TRBV9|13
ASSADNMIAGEQF
>TRBV5-1|15
ASSLSGQANSGNTIY
>TRBV10-3|14
AISESTSPGADTQY
>TRBV4-1|18
ASSQERLAAASSSYNEQF
>TRBV18|13
ASSTGTSGLYEQY